This T cell receptor beta chain appears in the sequencing data of a study of shared clonotypes between healthy human individuals. Naive CD8 cells lacked CD45RO, underwent positive selection for CCR7 and left out terminally differentiated effector memory CD45RA+ cells. Sequencing was performed with immunoSEQ multiplex PCR; in TCRdb, only in-frame clones are kept and a portion is missing. The top ten hold roughly 1.1% of the sample, which has just over 2,000,000 clones, about 94% seen once. As for this clone: Within the sample, other DNA sequences also encode this same CDR3.

Trimming pared 3 bases from V and 2 bases from J, leaving 14 bases between. The CDR3 contains 15 residues. Germline loops: CDR1 MNHEY, CDR2 SMNVEV (reference sequence). The specimen sequenced was naive CD8+ T cells sorted from blood. V and J are TRBV27 and TRBJ2-7; TRBD2 is a possible D gene (6 bases). The sequence was collected from a man younger than 35 in good health. CDR3 sequence reads: CASSFSEGGTYEQYF. The CDR3 DNA follows: TGTGCCAGCAGTTTTTCGGAGGGAGGAACCTACGAGCAGTACTTC.